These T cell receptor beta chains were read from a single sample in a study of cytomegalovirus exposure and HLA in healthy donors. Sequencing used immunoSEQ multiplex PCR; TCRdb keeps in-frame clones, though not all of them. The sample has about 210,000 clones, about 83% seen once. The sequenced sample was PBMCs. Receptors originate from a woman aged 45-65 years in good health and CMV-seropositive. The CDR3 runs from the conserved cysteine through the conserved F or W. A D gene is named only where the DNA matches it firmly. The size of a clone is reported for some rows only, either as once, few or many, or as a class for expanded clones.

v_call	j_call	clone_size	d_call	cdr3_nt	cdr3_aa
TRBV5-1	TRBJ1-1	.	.	TGCGCCAGCAGCTTCGGACTGGTCACTGAAGCTTTCTTT	CASSFGLVTEAFF
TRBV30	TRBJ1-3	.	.	TGTGCCTGGGTACAGGGCCCTGGAAACACCATATATTTT	CAWVQGPGNTIYF
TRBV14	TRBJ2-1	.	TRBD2	TGTGCCAGCAGCCGAGGAAGCGGGGGAGCCTACAATGAGCAGTTCTTC	CASSRGSGGAYNEQFF
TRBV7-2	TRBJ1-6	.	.	TGTGCCAGCAGCTTCCCCCCTGGCAATTCACCCCTCCACTTT	CASSFPPGNSPLHF
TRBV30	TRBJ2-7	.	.	TGTGCCTGGGCCACCGGACTCGCCTCCTACGAGCAGTACTTC	CAWATGLASYEQYF
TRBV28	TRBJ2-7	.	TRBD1	TGTGCCAGCAGTTTTCAAGTTGGGACAGGAACTTCCCACGAGCAGTACTTC	CASSFQVGTGTSHEQYF
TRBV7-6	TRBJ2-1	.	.	TGTGCCAGCAGCCCTTCGAGGGGGTCGTTCTTC	CASSPSRGSFF
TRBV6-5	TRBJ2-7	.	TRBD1	TGTGCCTGCCACGGACAGGACTTCTCCTACGAGCAGTACTTC	CACHGQDFSYEQYF
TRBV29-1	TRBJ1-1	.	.	TGCAGCTCCCAGGAGGGGACGTACACTGAAGCTTTCTTT	CSSQEGTYTEAFF
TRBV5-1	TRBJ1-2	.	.	TGCGCCAGCAGCTCCGAAGGGGCAGCCCCCGCTAACTATGGCTACACCTTC	CASSSEGAAPANYGYTF
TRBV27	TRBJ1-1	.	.	TGTGCCAGCACTAAAGCGGACAGCACTGAAGCTTTCTTT	CASTKADSTEAFF
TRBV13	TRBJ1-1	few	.	TGTGCCAGCAGCGCCCTAAGTTTTGGAGCTTTCTTT	CASSALSFGAFF
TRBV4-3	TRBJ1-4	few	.	TGCGCCAGCAGCCAAGAACGCGGGGGAAAACTGTTTTTT	CASSQERGGKLFF
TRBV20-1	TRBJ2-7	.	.	TGCAGTGCCGGGCTAGCCGACGAGCAGTACTTC	CSAGLADEQYF
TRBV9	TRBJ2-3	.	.	TGTGCCAGCAGCGTAGCTCCCCAGGGGTGGGATACGCAGTATTTT	CASSVAPQGWDTQYF
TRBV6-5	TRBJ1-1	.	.	TGTGCCAGCAGTTACTCTAAGAACACTGAAGCTTTCTTT	CASSYSKNTEAFF
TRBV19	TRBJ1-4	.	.	TGTGCCAGTAGTAGGGGCCTTCCTAATGAAAAACTGTTTTTT	CASSRGLPNEKLFF
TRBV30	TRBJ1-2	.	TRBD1	TGTGCCTGGAGTGAGGGGACAGGGAACTATGGCTACACCTTC	CAWSEGTGNYGYTF
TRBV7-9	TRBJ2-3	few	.	TGTGCCAGCAGCTTAGTTCTAGCGCGTGCAGATACGCAGTATTTT	CASSLVLARADTQYF
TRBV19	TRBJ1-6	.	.	TGTGCCAGTAAGCAGAACAGAGATAATTCACCCCTCCACTTT	CASKQNRDNSPLHF
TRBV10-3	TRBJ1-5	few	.	TGTGCCATCAGTGTAGGAGGGAATCAGCCCCAGCATTTT	CAISVGGNQPQHF
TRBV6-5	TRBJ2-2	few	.	TGTGCCAGCAGTTACGGGGCCACCGGGGAGCTGTTTTTT	CASSYGATGELFF
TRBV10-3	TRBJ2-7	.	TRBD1	TGTGCCATCAGTGAGTTTACCGGGACAGGGGGCAACGAGCAGTACTTC	CAISEFTGTGGNEQYF
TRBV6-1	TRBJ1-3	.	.	TGTGCCAGCAGTGTGGGCCTCCGAAACACCATATATTTT	CASSVGLRNTIYF
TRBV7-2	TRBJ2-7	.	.	TGTGCCAGCAGCTCGCGGGGAGAGTCCTACGAGCAGTACTTC	CASSSRGESYEQYF
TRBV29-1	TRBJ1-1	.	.	TGCAGCGTAGGAGCAGGGGCTACAGGAGCTTTCTTT	CSVGAGATGAFF